Detailed here is one T cell receptor (beta chain). CDR1 and CDR2 (germline): LGHDT, YNNKEL (reference sequence). The CDR3 consists of 16 residues. Deletions cut 2 bases from V and 2 bases from J, with 13 bases between. The assay was immunoSEQ multiplex PCR, and TCRdb's table has in-frame clones only and misses some. The repertoire includes about 160,000 clones, under 96% of them detected once, and around 0.92% sits in the top ten. This sample is part of a study of control samples from healthy donors and cancer patients. This sequence joins TRBV3-1 (or the pseudogene TRBV3-2) and TRBJ2-4, with D possibly TRBD2 on 7 matching bases. The sequence came from a woman in her twenties or thirties in good health. Sequencing was done on a sample of blood. CDR3 coding DNA: TGTGCCAGCAGCCAATCCCTCGGGGGGCCCAAAAACATTCAGTACTTC. Translation gives CASSQSLGGPKNIQYF.